Below are 24 T cell receptor beta chains sequenced from a single sample in a study of blood T cells in healthy people across ages. Primers used in a second PCR of roughly 7 to 12 cycles were a sample-barcoded 5' primer and a J-beta primer mix. TCRdb reprocessed the 5' RACE reads via MiXCR and lists one record per CDR3 protein. The data show hundreds of thousands of distinct CDR3 sequences, with about 40% seen just once and about 20% held by the top ten. Specimen: blood. The receptors come from a woman aged 60 to 75 in good health.

A word on this clonotype: Given a much more abundant clone one base away, this may be a read error. CDR3 DNA sequence: TGTGCCAGCATCCGGGACAGGGAAAATGAAAAACTGTTTTTT. As protein: CASIRDRENEKLFF. This chain connects TRBV6-5 to TRBJ1-4, with TRBD1 matching 9 bases. CDR3 length equals 14 residues. With 7 bases clipped from V and 5 bases from J, the junction kept 5 bases outside the gene matches. The V gene's germline CDR1 is MNHEY and CDR2 SVGAGI.

This sequence joins TRBV7-6 and TRBJ2-5, with TRBD2 identical over 11 bases. The V and J ends lost 2 bases and 11 bases, in that order; junction bases with no gene match: 19. The CDR3 runs to 18 residues. From germline, CDR1 is SGHVS and CDR2 FNYEAQ. The CDR3, as DNA: TGTGCCAGCAGCTTATATACTAGCGGGGGAAATTCCTACAATGAGCAGTACTTC. The encoded protein is CASSLYTSGGNSYNEQYF.

This clonotype was seen at least ten times. This rearrangement joins TRBV7-2 to TRBJ2-4; D possibly matches TRBD1 or TRBD2 (5 bases each). CDR1 and CDR2 from the germline V gene are SGHTA and FQGNSA. The CDR3 consists of 15 residues. V lost 8 bases and J lost 3, with 17 bases in between. The CDR3: CASAGGGSGKNIQYF. DNA of the CDR3: TGTGCCAGCGCAGGTGGGGGATCAGGCAAAAACATTCAGTACTTC.

This rearrangement joins TRBV7-2 to TRBJ2-5, with D unclear. The V and J ends lost 3 bases and 5 bases respectively, with 7 bases between them. Germline V gene lookup returns CDR1 SGHTA and CDR2 FQGNSA. This CDR3 region has 12 residues. CDR3 residues: CASSFGRETQYF. The CDR3, as DNA: TGTGCCAGCAGCTTCGGACGGGAGACCCAGTACTTC.

In its sample, this clonotype was seen a few times. This chain joins TRBV6-2 or TRBV6-3 and TRBJ2-4; no clear D gene. Trimming took off 5 bases at V and 0 bases at J, with 20 bases between the two ends. Germline-derived CDR1 and CDR2 are MNHEY and SVGEGT. CDR3 length: 18 residues. The CDR3 spells CASSEPLDIFLAKNIQYF. In DNA form, the CDR3 reads TGTGCCAGCAGTGAGCCGCTCGACATCTTCTTAGCCAAAAACATTCAGTACTTC.

This clonotype has more than one count but fewer than ten. The rearrangement uses TRBV10-3 and TRBJ2-7, with 11 nucleotides matching TRBD1. This CDR3 spans 13 amino acids. The germline V gene has CDR1 ENHRY and CDR2 SYGVKD. The J segment lost 5 bases and the V segment lost 7 bases, leaving 4 bases of the junction unmatched. The CDR3 sequence: CAIIGTGGHEQYF. The CDR3 DNA sequence: TGTGCCATCATCGGGACAGGGGGGCACGAGCAGTACTTC.

The chain couples TRBV6-5 to TRBJ2-5, with 8 bases fitting TRBD1. Germline CDR1 is MNHEY and CDR2 is SVGAGI. V was clipped by 5 bases and J by 11 bases; unmatched bases: 10. The CDR3 sequence is 13 residues long. The CDR3 DNA is TGTGCCAGCAGTCGGACAGGGCGCAGGGAGCAGTACTTC. Residues: CASSRTGRREQYF.

The V call is TRBV5-1, the J call TRBJ1-6, with TRBD1 matching 8 bases. This CDR3 is 16 amino acids long. V lost 0 bases, J lost 7 bases, and 6 bases stayed unmatched. The V gene's germline CDR1 is SGHRS and CDR2 YFSETQ. This CDR3 reads CASSLGLQGENSPLHF. CDR3 coding DNA: TGCGCCAGCAGCTTGGGTTTACAGGGGGAGAATTCACCCCTCCACTTT.

The CDR3 loop is CASGEGGSHNEQFF. The CDR3 nucleotides are TGTGCCAGCGGGGAAGGGGGGTCGCACAATGAGCAGTTCTTC. The chain recombines TRBV6-6 with TRBJ2-1; perhaps D is TRBD1 or TRBD2 (6 bases each). The CDR3 runs to 14 residues. Germline V gene sequence: CDR1 MNHNY, CDR2 SVGAGI (reference sequence). V was trimmed by 8 bases and J by 5 bases, leaving 16 bases between them.

This chain uses TRBV5-1 with TRBJ2-7; D gene ambiguous. In germline, CDR1 is SGHRS, CDR2 YFSETQ. Trimming left V 5 bases short and J 7 bases short, with 19 bases between. The CDR3 contains 14 residues. CDR3 residues: CASSSLNPHNEQYF. CDR3 bases: TGCGCCAGCAGTTCCCTTAACCCGCACAATGAGCAGTACTTC.

This sequence joins TRBV14 and TRBJ2-7, with 7 bases matching TRBD2. V lost 8 bases, J lost 3 bases, and 13 bases stayed unmatched. Germline V gives CDR1 SGHDN, CDR2 FVKESK. This CDR3 has 15 amino acids. DNA of the CDR3: TGTGCCAGCGCGGGGGTAGTTCAGGGATTCTACGAGCAGTACTTC. Encoded protein: CASAGVVQGFYEQYF.

This clonotype was seen repeatedly, ten times or more. The gene calls are TRBV10-3 and TRBJ2-3; D tentatively fits TRBD1 or TRBD2 (5 bases each). From germline, CDR1 is ENHRY and CDR2 SYGVKD. V dropped 7 bases and J dropped 6 bases, with 11 bases sitting between them. This CDR3 is built from 12 residues. CDR3 nucleotide sequence: TGTGCCATCACTGGGGACGGGGATACGCAGTATTTT. It translates to CAITGDGDTQYF.

The table lists this clonotype with many counts. The chain links TRBV7-2 to TRBJ2-4; unclear D gene. The CDR3 has 15 residues. Germline V gene lookup returns CDR1 SGHTA and CDR2 FQGNSA. V was pared by 0 bases and J by 11 bases, with 17 bases between. The CDR3 spells CASSLARPPSSVQYF. The CDR3 DNA reads TGTGCCAGCAGCTTAGCCCGTCCCCCCAGCTCCGTTCAGTACTTC.

There are a few counts of this clonotype. The CDR3 coding sequence is TGTGCCAGCAGTTCGCCGTCTAGCGGGGGGCTCCAAGAGACCCAGTACTTC. Residues: CASSSPSSGGLQETQYF. The V call is TRBV28, the J call TRBJ2-5; 11 bases line up with TRBD2. Trimming removed 4 bases from V and 1 base from J; junction bases left unmatched: 8. Germline V lookup: CDR1 MDHEN, CDR2 SYDVKM. The CDR3 covers 17 residues.

This clonotype showed up just a few times. The chain uses TRBV12-3 or TRBV12-4 and TRBJ2-4, with 7 bases identical to TRBD1. The end of the DNA aligns better with TRBJ2-7, so the J call may be wrong. This CDR3 spans 13 amino acids. CDR3 amino acids: CASSFLQGYEQYF. The CDR3 region has the DNA TGTGCCAGCAGTTTCTTACAGGGGTACGAGCAGTACTTC.

For this clonotype: This sequence may be a read error, since a much larger clone differs from it by one base. The gene calls are TRBV12-3 or TRBV12-4 and TRBJ2-5, with D unclear. With 3 bases removed from V and 7 bases from J, the gap between germline ends came to 15 bases. This CDR3 has 14 amino acids. The CDR3 coding sequence is TGTGCCAGCAGTTTGAGCACAGCAGAAGGGACCCAGTACTTC. It is translated as CASSLSTAEGTQYF.

This chain joins TRBV5-1 and TRBJ1-1, with TRBD1 as a possible D gene (5 bases). V was pared by 4 bases and J by 4 bases, with 11 bases between. This CDR3 region has 13 residues. Germline V gives CDR1 SGHRS, CDR2 YFSETQ. CDR3 loop: CASSGAWGTEAFF. The CDR3 DNA follows: TGCGCCAGCAGCGGGGCTTGGGGCACTGAAGCTTTCTTT.

This clonotype has more than one count but fewer than ten. The J gene is TRBJ1-4, the V gene TRBV6-5, with D perhaps TRBD1 (5 bases). The CDR3 runs 14 residues. V lost 2 bases, J lost 5 bases, and 9 bases lay in between. Germline V gives CDR1 MNHEY, CDR2 SVGAGI. CDR3 sequence (DNA): TGTGCCAGCAGTTACGACGGGGCGAATGAAAAACTGTTTTTT. This sequence encodes CASSYDGANEKLFF.

The chain uses TRBV11-3 and TRBJ2-1; TRBD1 is a possible D gene (5 bases). CDR1 SGHNT and CDR2 YENEEA come from the germline V gene. CDR3 length equals 16 residues. V dropped 1 base and J dropped 10 bases, with 20 bases sitting between them. CDR3 bases: TGTGCCAGCAGCTTAGGTAGCCAGGGCGACATGGAGGAGCAGTTCTTC. This codes for CASSLGSQGDMEEQFF.

This clonotype has more than one count but fewer than ten. The chain recombines TRBV7-9 with TRBJ2-5; D not resolved. The germline V gene has CDR1 SEHNR and CDR2 FQNEAQ (reference sequence). This CDR3 region has 12 residues. Trimming stripped 5 bases from V and 13 bases from J, with 17 bases between. The CDR3 loop is CASSPSPVGLYF. The CDR3 nucleotides are TGTGCCAGCAGCCCATCCCCCGTTGGGTTGTACTTC.

This clonotype was recorded at least ten times. This chain connects TRBV12-3 or TRBV12-4 to TRBJ2-7, with TRBD2 as a possible D gene (6 bases). The CDR3 loop spans 13 amino acids. V dropped 4 bases and J dropped 7 bases, with 14 bases sitting between them. The CDR3 here is CASSYGPAGEQYF. The CDR3 coding sequence is TGTGCCAGCAGTTACGGACCCGCGGGGGAGCAGTACTTC.

Only a few counts were recorded for this clonotype. The chain is built from TRBV3-1 and TRBJ2-5; weak D call: TRBD2 (6 bases). Trimming pared 3 bases from V and 10 bases from J, leaving 24 bases between. The length of the CDR3 is 16 residues. The germline CDR1 and CDR2 sequences are LGHDT and YNNKEL (reference sequence). Here the CDR3 DNA reads TGTGCCAGCAGCCAGGAGGGCAGCCATACCAAGAGTAGCCAGTACTTC. Protein product: CASSQEGSHTKSSQYF.

This chain connects TRBV9 to TRBJ1-2; 9 bases map to TRBD1. Germline lookup yields CDR1 SGDLS and CDR2 YYNGEE. This CDR3 has 19 amino acids. Trimming took 0 bases from V and 6 from J; bases not matched to a gene: 18. CDR3 protein: CASSVDPGQGPFLTNGYTF. The CDR3 nucleotides are TGTGCCAGCAGCGTAGACCCGGGACAGGGTCCCTTTTTAACTAATGGCTACACCTTC. Supplemented by reference TRBV9 and TRBJ1-2, the full variable domain reads DSGVTQTPKHLITATGQRVTLRCSPRSGDLSVYWYQQSLDQGLQFLIQYYNGEERAKGNILERFSAQQFPDLHSELNLSSLELGDSALYFCASSVDPGQGPFLTNGYTFGSGTRLTVV.

The sample holds a few counts of this clonotype. This sequence joins TRBV7-8 and TRBJ2-1; 11 bases match TRBD2. V shed 0 bases and J 6 bases; nucleotides not matched to a gene: 7. The germline V gene encodes CDR1 SGHVS and CDR2 FQNEAQ. The CDR3 sequence is 17 residues long. CDR3 region: CASSLALLAGGGNEQFF. Here the CDR3 DNA reads TGTGCCAGCAGCTTAGCGCTCCTAGCGGGGGGAGGCAATGAGCAGTTCTTC.